Sequencing of this T cell receptor (beta chain) was carried out in a study of shared clonotypes between healthy human individuals. Points on this clone: The target antigen is unknown.

Libraries were prepared by immunoSEQ multiplex PCR; TCRdb keeps only in-frame clonotypes and omits some of them. The profile covers about 380,000 clones, with 95% to 97% appearing a single time and approximately 0.3% taken by the ten largest. CDR1 and CDR2 (germline): MRHNA, SNTAGT. The junction had 5 bases not matched to a gene; V was cut back by 6 bases and J by 5 bases. The length of the CDR3 is 13 residues. General observations from the study: Inspection by rarefaction showed sorted-subset sequencing to be incomplete despite large depth. The donor pool, a small one, limited the genetic and exposure-history diversity represented. Relative to clonotypes present in all four donors, those not shared had lower generation probabilities.

This chain joins TRBV6-4 and TRBJ2-5; 8 bases match TRBD2. The sample consisted of memory CD8+ T cells sorted from blood. The subset was: CD45RO+ cells pooled with CCR7-negative TemRA cells. The origin of this receptor is a man aged 30 to 39 in good health. Here the CDR3 reads CASSRTSSETQYF. The CDR3 nucleotides read TGTGCCAGCAGCAGGACTAGCTCGGAGACCCAGTACTTC.